These T cell receptor beta chains were read from a single sample in a study of T cell responses to AZD1222 COVID-19 vaccine. Using immunoSEQ multiplex PCR, the repertoire was profiled, and TCRdb retains in-frame clones only, with some absent. The repertoire holds some 200,000 clones, 90% to 95% seen once, with nearly 3.5% in the top ten. Sequenced material: peripheral blood, taken 28 days after the second AZD1222 dose. These receptors all come from an adult who received the AZD1222 COVID-19 vaccine. The CDR3 runs from the conserved cysteine through the conserved F or W. Fields, in order: J gene, clone size, V gene, D gene, CDR3 protein, CDR3 DNA. The D gene is left open where the match is weak. Size tells how often a clone was seen (once, few, many) or the class of an expanded clone, and some rows leave it out.

TRBJ2-3 NA TRBV21-1 NA CATLREGWLAGAAGLGTDTQYF TGTGCCACCCTGCGGGAGGGGTGGCTAGCGGGAGCCGCGGGCTTGGGCACAGATACGCAGTATTTT
TRBJ1-3 NA TRBV11-2 NA CASSLDRRQHSGNTIYF TGTGCCAGCAGCTTAGATCGAAGACAGCACTCTGGAAACACCATATATTTT
TRBJ2-6 once TRBV5-1 NA CASSLEAVTGANVLTF TGCGCCAGCAGCTTAGAGGCGGTAACTGGGGCCAACGTCCTGACTTTC
TRBJ1-1 NA TRBV19 NA CASSGSGANREAFF TGTGCCAGTAGTGGATCGGGGGCCAATAGGGAAGCTTTCTTT
TRBJ1-2 NA TRBV19 TRBD1 CASTPGQDTRYYGYTF TGTGCCAGTACTCCGGGACAGGACACCCGATACTATGGCTACACCTTC
TRBJ1-3 NA TRBV18 NA CASSPISDGRSGNTIYF TGTGCCAGCTCACCGATAAGTGACGGCCGCTCTGGAAACACCATATATTTT
TRBJ2-3 NA TRBV10-3 TRBD1 CAMQGAFSTDTQYF TGTGCCATGCAGGGGGCATTTAGCACAGATACGCAGTATTTT
TRBJ2-7 NA TRBV7-2 TRBD2 CASSLWGGNEQYF TGTGCCAGCAGCTTATGGGGAGGGAACGAGCAGTACTTC
TRBJ1-4 NA TRBV6-5 TRBD1 CATTGATNEKLFF TGTGCCACTACAGGGGCAACTAATGAAAAACTGTTTTTT
TRBJ1-2 NA TRBV10-3 TRBD1 CATLATGPKPHYTF TGTGCCACCTTAGCGACAGGGCCGAAACCGCACTACACCTTC
TRBJ1-1 NA TRBV28 NA CASSLVGVEAFF TGTGCCAGCAGTCTGGTGGGGGTTGAAGCTTTCTTT
TRBJ2-1 NA TRBV10-2 TRBD1 CASSEPGQGNNEQFF TGCGCCAGCAGTGAGCCGGGACAGGGGAACAATGAGCAGTTCTTC
TRBJ1-1 NA TRBV24-1 NA CATSDSRTGNTEAFF TGTGCCACCAGTGATTCTCGGACGGGGAACACTGAAGCTTTCTTT
TRBJ2-5 NA TRBV3-1/TRBV3-2 TRBD2 CASSQDLASGQETQYF TGTGCCAGCAGCCAAGATTTGGCTAGCGGACAAGAGACCCAGTACTTC
TRBJ2-2 NA TRBV11-3 TRBD2 CASSPRAGTSGRGTGELFF TGTGCCAGCAGCCCGAGAGCCGGGACTAGCGGGAGGGGGACCGGGGAGCTGTTTTTT
TRBJ1-5 NA TRBV2 TRBD1 CASRGTGYSNQPQHF TGTGCCAGCAGGGGGACAGGCTATAGCAATCAGCCCCAGCATTTT
TRBJ2-1 NA TRBV10-3 TRBD2 CAISDGTSDYYNEQFF TGTGCCATCAGTGACGGGACTAGCGACTACTACAATGAGCAGTTCTTC
TRBJ1-1 once TRBV6-5 NA CASSYSPTAEAFF TGTGCCAGCAGTTACTCCCCCACCGCCGAAGCTTTCTTT
TRBJ1-6 NA TRBV11-2 NA CASKEGPYNSPLHF TGTGCCAGCAAAGAAGGACCCTATAATTCACCCCTCCACTTT
TRBJ1-2 once TRBV3-1/TRBV3-2 TRBD1 CASSQTLTGGAGGYTF TGTGCCAGCAGCCAAACGTTGACAGGGGGCGCCGGCGGCTACACCTTC
TRBJ2-1 NA TRBV5-5 NA CASSLRISRSGYNEQFF TGTGCCAGCAGCTTGAGGATCAGTAGGTCGGGTTACAATGAGCAGTTCTTC
TRBJ2-7 few TRBV14 TRBD2 CASSQVRSGRAYEQYF TGTGCCAGCAGCCAAGTCCGCAGCGGGAGGGCCTACGAGCAGTACTTC
TRBJ1-2 NA TRBV6-2/TRBV6-3 NA CASSYSYYGYTF TGTGCCAGCAGTTACTCTTACTATGGCTACACCTTC
TRBJ1-2 NA TRBV5-6 NA CASSSPLGTSLAYGYTF TGTGCCAGCAGCTCACCGTTGGGGACTTCACTTGCCTATGGCTACACCTTC
TRBJ2-1 NA TRBV7-2 NA CASSYSSYNEQFF TGTGCCAGCAGCTACAGCTCCTACAATGAGCAGTTCTTC
TRBJ1-3 NA TRBV7-6 TRBD1 CASSLTGAYDRSGNTIYF TGTGCCAGCAGCTTGACAGGGGCCTACGACCGCTCTGGAAACACCATATATTTT
TRBJ1-1 NA TRBV6-2/TRBV6-3 TRBD1 CASSYSLRDRDTEAFF TGTGCCAGCAGTTACTCTCTCCGGGACAGGGACACTGAAGCTTTCTTT
TRBJ1-6 NA TRBV3-1/TRBV3-2 NA CASSQEAPWGYNSPLHF TGTGCCAGCAGCCAAGAGGCCCCGTGGGGTTATAATTCACCCCTCCACTTT
TRBJ1-1 NA TRBV2 NA CASSEGSWVSDTEAFF TGTGCCAGCAGTGAGGGTTCATGGGTATCGGACACTGAAGCTTTCTTT
TRBJ2-7 NA TRBV7-9 NA CASSFGTPYEQYF TGTGCCAGCAGCTTCGGGACTCCGTACGAGCAGTACTTC
TRBJ1-2 NA TRBV6-5 NA CASSYDSGYGYTF TGTGCCAGCAGTTACGACAGCGGCTATGGCTACACCTTC
TRBJ2-5 NA TRBV7-2 TRBD2 CASSLGGRDQETQYF TGTGCCAGCAGCTTAGGGGGGAGGGACCAAGAGACCCAGTACTTC
TRBJ1-5 NA TRBV7-9 NA CASSLLPGQPQHF TGTGCCAGCAGCTTATTGCCGGGTCAGCCCCAGCATTTT